The next 10 T cell receptor beta chains were all read from a single sample in a study of blood T cell repertoires in COVID-19. The repertoire was sequenced with immunoSEQ multiplex PCR; TCRdb's copy has only in-frame clones and lacks some. The sample lists around 170,000 clones, about 85% occurring once. Sequencing was done on a sample of PBMCs or T cells enriched from blood (not recorded which). The receptors were gathered from a woman between 45 and 65 years old who had recovered from COVID-19.

The rearrangement joins TRBV5-6 to TRBJ2-1, with D perhaps TRBD1 (5 bases). CDR3 size: 14 residues. Trimming left V 2 bases short and J 7 bases short, with 13 bases between. Germline-derived CDR1 and CDR2 are SGHDT and YYEEEE. The CDR3 loop is CASSLVRAGNEQFF. CDR3 DNA: TGTGCCAGCAGCTTAGTCAGGGCCGGGAATGAGCAGTTCTTC. The full variable domain, in which reference TRBV5-6 and TRBJ2-1 provide the parts outside the CDR3, is DAGVTQSPTHLIKTRGQQVTLRCSPKSGHDTVSWYQQALGQGPQFIFQYYEEEERQRGNFPDRFSGHQFPNYSSELNVNALLLGDSALYLCASSLVRAGNEQFFGPGTRLTVL.

The gene calls are TRBV19 and TRBJ1-1; D perhaps matches TRBD1 (6 bases). Between the trimmed V and J ends, which lost 6 bases and 4 bases, there was a span of 21 bases. The CDR3 is 16 amino acids. Germline V lookup: CDR1 LNHDA, CDR2 SQIVND (reference sequence). The CDR3 DNA reads as TGTGCCAGTAGCCCCGGCGAGGTGAGAGGGGGCACTGAAGCTTTCTTT. This translates into CASSPGEVRGGTEAFF.

V gene TRBV6-5 combines with J gene TRBJ1-1, with D uncertain. Trimming took 6 bases from V and 3 from J, leaving 14 bases between them. Germline V gene lookup returns CDR1 MNHEY and CDR2 SVGAGI. The CDR3 length is 14 residues. The CDR3 DNA sequence: TGTGCCAGCAGGGAGCCCACCATCCACACTGAAGCTTTCTTT. It is translated as CASREPTIHTEAFF.

The chain combines TRBV6-5 with TRBJ1-2, with 8 nucleotides matching TRBD1. The CDR3 sequence is 15 residues long. Germline-derived CDR1 and CDR2 are MNHEY and SVGAGI. With 6 bases clipped from V and 8 bases from J, the junction kept 14 bases outside the gene matches. The chain's CDR3 is CASREGGQGIQGYTF. The CDR3 bases are TGTGCCAGCAGAGAGGGTGGACAGGGTATACAGGGCTACACCTTC.

The chain recombines TRBV7-8 with TRBJ1-1, with 7 bases identical to TRBD1. Germline-derived CDR1 and CDR2 are SGHVS and FQNEAQ. Trimming at V came to 4 bases and at J to 1 base, leaving 0 bases not matched to a gene. CDR3 length: 13 residues. This chain's CDR3 is CASSYRGNTEAFF. CDR3 DNA: TGTGCCAGCAGCTACAGGGGGAACACTGAAGCTTTCTTT.

The chain is built from TRBV10-3 and TRBJ1-6; 9 bases align to TRBD1. Germline V CDR1 and CDR2: ENHRY, SYGVKD. CDR3 length equals 15 residues. V was clipped by 2 bases and J by 7 bases; unmatched bases: 3. CDR3: CAISELGQGNSPLHF. The DNA of the CDR3 is TGTGCCATCAGTGAGCTTGGACAGGGGAATTCACCCCTCCACTTT.

The chain carries TRBV6-2 or TRBV6-3 and TRBJ2-1, with D unresolved. The ends were cut back, 4 bases at V and 1 base at J, with 20 bases in the middle. Germline assignment: CDR1 MNHEY and CDR2 SVGEGT. The CDR3 sequence is 18 residues long. This CDR3 reads CASSSSLGGGSSYNEQFF. CDR3 DNA sequence: TGTGCCAGCAGTTCCTCCCTAGGTGGCGGATCTTCCTACAATGAGCAGTTCTTC.

The V and J genes are TRBV10-3 and TRBJ2-1; 10 bases map to TRBD1. Trimming removed 10 bases from V and 9 bases from J; junction bases left unmatched: 6. CDR1 ENHRY and CDR2 SYGVKD come from the germline V gene. CDR3 length: 12 amino acids. The CDR3 loop is CATRQGAGEQFF. The DNA for the CDR3 is TGTGCCACCAGACAGGGGGCGGGTGAGCAGTTCTTC.

The V gene is TRBV7-9, the J gene TRBJ2-7, with D possibly matching TRBD1 (5 bases). Germline V CDR1 and CDR2: SEHNR, FQNEAQ (reference sequence). V lost 3 bases and J 5 bases, leaving 11 bases between the germline ends. CDR3 length: 13 amino acids. The CDR3 is CASSLGPGDEQYF. The CDR3 DNA sequence: TGTGCCAGCAGCTTGGGGCCGGGCGACGAGCAGTACTTC.

Note on this clone: The sample holds other DNA sequences that translate to the same CDR3. The V gene is TRBV10-3, the J gene TRBJ1-2; no clear D. From germline, CDR1 is ENHRY and CDR2 SYGVKD. The V gene lost 2 bases and the J gene lost 5 bases, with 6 bases spanning the gap. CDR3 size: 12 residues. The chain's CDR3 is CAISESGYGYTF. CDR3 coding DNA: TGTGCCATCAGTGAGAGCGGGTATGGCTACACCTTC.